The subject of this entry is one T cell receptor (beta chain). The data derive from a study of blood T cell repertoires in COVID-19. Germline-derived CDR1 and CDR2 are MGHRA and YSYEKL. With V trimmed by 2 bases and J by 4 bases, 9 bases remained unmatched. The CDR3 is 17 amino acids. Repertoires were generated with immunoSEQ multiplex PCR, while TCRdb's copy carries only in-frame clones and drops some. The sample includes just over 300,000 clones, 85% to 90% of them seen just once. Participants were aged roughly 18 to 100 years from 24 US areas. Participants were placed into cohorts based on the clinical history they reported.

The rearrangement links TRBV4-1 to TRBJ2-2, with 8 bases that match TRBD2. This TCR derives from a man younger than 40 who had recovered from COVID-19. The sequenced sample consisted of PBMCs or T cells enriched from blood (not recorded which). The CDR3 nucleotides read TGCGCCAGCAGCCAACGCATTTCGGGAGGGGTCACCGGGGAGCTGTTTTTT. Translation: CASSQRISGGVTGELFF.